A single count supports the clone carrying this T cell receptor beta chain. This sample is drawn from a study of blood T cell repertoires in COVID-19. Study overall: The study drew acute and convalescent COVID-19 samples from the United States, Italy and Spain. Sample material is recorded as cDNA or gDNA derived from T cells, B-cell-depleted T cells, or PBMCs.

The V and J ends lost 0 bases and 7 bases, in that order; junction bases with no gene match: 9. The CDR3 spans 15 residues. Germline CDR1 MNHEY, CDR2 SVGAGI. In the authors' workflow: How many nucleated cells were present was estimated from reference gene primer amplification. Sequencing used immunoSEQ multiplex PCR; TCRdb keeps in-frame clones, though not all of them. Clonal size and the V and J genes are those of that table, whereas D and trimming came from the DNA. The profile shows some 150,000 clones, around nine tenths of them singletons. The receptor's source is a woman between 45 and 65 years old with active or convalescent COVID-19. Sample: peripheral blood. The chain combines TRBV6-5 with TRBJ2-7, with 7 bases aligning to TRBD2. CDR3 residues: CASSYSRNSGLEQYF. CDR3 DNA: TGTGCCAGCAGTTACTCCAGGAATAGCGGGCTAGAGCAGTACTTC.